The sequence of this T cell receptor (beta chain) was determined in a study of T cells after yellow fever vaccination. The overall study: Preparing low-cell-number fractions relied on SMART-Seq v4 Ultra Low Input.

The study's findings and limits: Abundant bulk-derived clonotypes could contaminate FACS-sorted repertoires.

CDR1 MGHRA and CDR2 YSYEKL come from the germline V gene. The CDR3 runs 14 residues. V dropped 4 bases and J dropped 4 bases, with 10 bases sitting between them. This clonotype was observed at least ten times. The antigen remains undetermined. MiXCR, run by TCRdb on the 5' RACE reads, gives a single entry per CDR3 protein. The table records some 350,000 distinct CDR3 sequences, almost 4% of them present only once. The TCR originated in a man younger than 30 who received the YFV17D yellow fever vaccine. The V call is TRBV4-1, the J call TRBJ1-4; unclear D gene. The sample was PBMCs, taken 5 days after the yellow fever booster vaccination. CDR3 sequence: CASSPDGLNEKLFF. The CDR3 coding sequence is TGCGCCAGCAGCCCGGACGGGCTTAATGAAAAACTGTTTTTT.